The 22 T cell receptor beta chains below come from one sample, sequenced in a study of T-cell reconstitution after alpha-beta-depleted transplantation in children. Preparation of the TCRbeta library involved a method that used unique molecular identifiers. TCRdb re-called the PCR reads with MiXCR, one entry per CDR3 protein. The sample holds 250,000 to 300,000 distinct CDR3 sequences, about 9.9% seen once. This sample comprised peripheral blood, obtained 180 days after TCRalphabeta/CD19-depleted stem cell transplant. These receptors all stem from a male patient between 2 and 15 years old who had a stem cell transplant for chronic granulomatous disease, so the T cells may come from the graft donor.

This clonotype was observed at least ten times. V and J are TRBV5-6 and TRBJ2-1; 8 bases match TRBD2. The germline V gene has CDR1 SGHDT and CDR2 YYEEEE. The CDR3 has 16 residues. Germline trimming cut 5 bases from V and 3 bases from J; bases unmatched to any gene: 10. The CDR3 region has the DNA TGTGCCAGCAGTCGGGGGGGACCAGGGCGCTACAATGAGCAGTTCTTC. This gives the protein CASSRGGPGRYNEQFF.

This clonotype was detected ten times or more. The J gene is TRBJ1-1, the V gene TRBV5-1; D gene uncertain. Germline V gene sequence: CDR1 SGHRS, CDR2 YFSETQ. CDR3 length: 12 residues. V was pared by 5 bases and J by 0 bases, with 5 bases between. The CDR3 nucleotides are TGCGCCAGCAGAACAATGAACACTGAAGCTTTCTTT. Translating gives CASRTMNTEAFF.

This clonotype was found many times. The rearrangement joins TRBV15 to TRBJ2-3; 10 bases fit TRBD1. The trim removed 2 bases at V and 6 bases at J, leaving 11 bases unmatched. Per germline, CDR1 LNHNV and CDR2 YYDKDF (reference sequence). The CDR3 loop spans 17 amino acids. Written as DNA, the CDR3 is TGTGCCACCAGCAGACGGTCCGGGACAGGGGTAGGGGATACGCAGTATTTT. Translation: CATSRRSGTGVGDTQYF.

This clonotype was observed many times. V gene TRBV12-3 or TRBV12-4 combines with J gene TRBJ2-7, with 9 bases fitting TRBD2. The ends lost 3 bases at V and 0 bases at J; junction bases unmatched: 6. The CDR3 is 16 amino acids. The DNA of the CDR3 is TGTGCCAGCAGTTTGAACGCGGGAGGGTTCTCCTACGAGCAGTACTTC. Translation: CASSLNAGGFSYEQYF.

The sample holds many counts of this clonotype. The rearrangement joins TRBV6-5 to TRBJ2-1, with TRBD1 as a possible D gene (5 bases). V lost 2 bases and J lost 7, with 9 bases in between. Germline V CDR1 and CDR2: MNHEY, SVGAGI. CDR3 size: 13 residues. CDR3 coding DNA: TGTGCCAGCAGTTACCAGGGTACTAATGAGCAGTTCTTC. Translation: CASSYQGTNEQFF.

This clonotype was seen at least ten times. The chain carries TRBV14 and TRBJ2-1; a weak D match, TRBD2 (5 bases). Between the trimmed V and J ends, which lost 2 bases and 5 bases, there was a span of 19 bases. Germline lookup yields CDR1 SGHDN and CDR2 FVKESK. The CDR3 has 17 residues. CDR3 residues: CASSQPPRGKRNNEQFF. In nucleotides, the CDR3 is TGTGCCAGCAGCCAACCCCCTCGGGGTAAAAGGAACAATGAGCAGTTCTTC.

This chain's CDR3 is CASSPALAGGSGELFF. CDR3 coding DNA: TGTGCCAGCAGCCCCGCGCTAGCGGGGGGGTCCGGGGAGCTGTTTTTT. V is TRBV13 and J is TRBJ2-2; 12 bases are a match to TRBD2. The junction had 7 bases not matched to a gene; V was cut back by 5 bases and J by 6 bases. This CDR3 has 16 residues. Per germline, CDR1 PRHDT and CDR2 FYEKMQ (reference sequence).

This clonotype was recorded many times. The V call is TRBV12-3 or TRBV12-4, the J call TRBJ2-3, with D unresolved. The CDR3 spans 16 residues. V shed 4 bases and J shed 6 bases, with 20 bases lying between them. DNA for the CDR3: TGTGCCAGCAGTTCCAACGGACGACAAATCGCGGATACGCAGTATTTT. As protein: CASSSNGRQIADTQYF.

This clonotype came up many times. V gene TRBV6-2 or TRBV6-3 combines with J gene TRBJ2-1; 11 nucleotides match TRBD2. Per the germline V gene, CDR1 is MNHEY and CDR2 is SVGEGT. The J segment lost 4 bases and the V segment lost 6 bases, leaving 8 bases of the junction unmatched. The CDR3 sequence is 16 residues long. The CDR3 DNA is TGTGCCAGCAGACCTACTAGCGGGGGTCCTTACAATGAGCAGTTCTTC. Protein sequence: CASRPTSGGPYNEQFF.

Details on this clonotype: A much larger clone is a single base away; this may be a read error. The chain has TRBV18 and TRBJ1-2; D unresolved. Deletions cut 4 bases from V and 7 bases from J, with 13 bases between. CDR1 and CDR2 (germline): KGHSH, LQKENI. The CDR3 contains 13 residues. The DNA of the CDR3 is TGTGCCAGCTCACTGACATGGGGTATTGGCTACACCTTC. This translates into CASSLTWGIGYTF.

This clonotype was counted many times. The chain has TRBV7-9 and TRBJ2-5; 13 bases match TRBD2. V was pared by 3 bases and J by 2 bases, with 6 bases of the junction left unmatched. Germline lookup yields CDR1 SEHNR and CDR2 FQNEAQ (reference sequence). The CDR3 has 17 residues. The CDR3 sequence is CASSFTSGGAPQETQYF. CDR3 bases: TGTGCCAGCAGCTTTACTAGCGGGGGGGCGCCTCAAGAGACCCAGTACTTC.

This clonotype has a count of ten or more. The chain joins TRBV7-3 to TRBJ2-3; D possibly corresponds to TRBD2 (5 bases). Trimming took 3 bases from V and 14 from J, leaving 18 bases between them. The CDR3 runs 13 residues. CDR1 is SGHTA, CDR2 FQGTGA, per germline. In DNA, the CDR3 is TGTGCCAGCAGCTTTGAGGGCCGGTCGCTCTTGTATTTT. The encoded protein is CASSFEGRSLLYF.

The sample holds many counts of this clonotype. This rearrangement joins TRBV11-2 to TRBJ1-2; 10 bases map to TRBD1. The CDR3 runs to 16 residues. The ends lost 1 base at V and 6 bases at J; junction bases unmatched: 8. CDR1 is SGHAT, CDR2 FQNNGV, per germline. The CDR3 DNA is TGTGCCAGCAGCTTAGCCCGACCGGGACAGGGGAATGGCTACACCTTC. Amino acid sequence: CASSLARPGQGNGYTF.

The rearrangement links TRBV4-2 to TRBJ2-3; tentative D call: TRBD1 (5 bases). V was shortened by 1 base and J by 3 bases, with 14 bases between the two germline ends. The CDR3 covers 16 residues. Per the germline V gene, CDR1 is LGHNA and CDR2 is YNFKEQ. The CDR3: CASSQVENRRTDTQYF. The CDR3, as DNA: TGTGCCAGCAGCCAAGTGGAGAACAGGAGAACAGATACGCAGTATTTT.

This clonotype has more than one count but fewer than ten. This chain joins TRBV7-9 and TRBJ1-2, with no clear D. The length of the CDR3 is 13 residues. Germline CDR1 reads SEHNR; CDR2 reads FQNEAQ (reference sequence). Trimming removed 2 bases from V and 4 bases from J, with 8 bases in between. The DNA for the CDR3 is TGTGCCAGCAGCTTACAGGAACCCTATGGCTACACCTTC. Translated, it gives CASSLQEPYGYTF.

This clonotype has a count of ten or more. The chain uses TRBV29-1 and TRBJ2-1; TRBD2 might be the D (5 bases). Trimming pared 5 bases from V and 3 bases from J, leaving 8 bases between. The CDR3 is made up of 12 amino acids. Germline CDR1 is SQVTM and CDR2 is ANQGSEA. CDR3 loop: CSVRGIYNEQFF. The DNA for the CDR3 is TGCAGCGTTCGGGGTATCTACAATGAGCAGTTCTTC.

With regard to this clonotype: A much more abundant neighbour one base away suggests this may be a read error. As DNA, the CDR3 is TGCAGCGTTACAGGGTTCTACGAGCCGTACTTC. Its translation: CSVTGFYEPYF. The chain recombines TRBV29-1 with TRBJ2-7; a weak D match, TRBD1 (6 bases). The CDR3 sequence is 11 residues long. Germline V lookup: CDR1 SQVTM, CDR2 ANQGSEA.

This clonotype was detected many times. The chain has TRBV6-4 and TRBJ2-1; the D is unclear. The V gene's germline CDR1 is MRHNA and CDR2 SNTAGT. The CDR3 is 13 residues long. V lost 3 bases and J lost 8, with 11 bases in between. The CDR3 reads CASSESGVHEQFF. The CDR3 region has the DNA TGTGCCAGCAGTGAGTCTGGAGTCCATGAGCAGTTCTTC.

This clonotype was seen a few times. CDR3 nucleotides: TGTGCAAGTCGCCTCCCCTCCGGACACCTCTCTGGGGCCAACGTCCTGACTTTC. Translated: CASRLPSGHLSGANVLTF. J is TRBJ2-6 and V is TRBV12-2; the table assigns TRBD2, which was not confirmed against the DNA. TRBV12-2 is noted as a pseudogene. The CDR3 totals 18 residues.

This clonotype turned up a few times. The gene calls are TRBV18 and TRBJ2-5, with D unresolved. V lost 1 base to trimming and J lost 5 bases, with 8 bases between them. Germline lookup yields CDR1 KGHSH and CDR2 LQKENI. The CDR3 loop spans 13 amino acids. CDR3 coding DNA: TGTGCCAGCTCACCACAGTTGTATGAGACCCAGTACTTC. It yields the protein CASSPQLYETQYF.

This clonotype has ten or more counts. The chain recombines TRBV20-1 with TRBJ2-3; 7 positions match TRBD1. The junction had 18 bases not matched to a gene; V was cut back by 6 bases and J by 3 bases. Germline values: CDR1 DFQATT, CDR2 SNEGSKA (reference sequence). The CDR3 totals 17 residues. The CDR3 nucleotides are TGCAGTGCCTCATCCGGGACAGCCCTCCAGGGTACAGATACGCAGTATTTT. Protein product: CSASSGTALQGTDTQYF.

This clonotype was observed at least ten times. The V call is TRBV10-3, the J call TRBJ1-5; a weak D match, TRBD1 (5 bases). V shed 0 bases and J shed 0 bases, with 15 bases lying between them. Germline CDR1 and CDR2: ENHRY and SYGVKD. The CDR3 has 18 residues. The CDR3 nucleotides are TGTGCCATCAGTGAGTCGTTTTGGGGGGAGGATAGCAATCAGCCCCAGCATTTT. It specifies CAISESFWGEDSNQPQHF.